This TCR beta chain was observed in a study of blood T cell repertoires in COVID-19. Study background: The United States, Italy and Spain were the sources of the acute and convalescent COVID-19 samples. Nucleic acid was either cDNA or gDNA, and it came from T cells, B-cell-depleted T cells, or PBMCs.

The germline V and J ends were trimmed by 6 bases and 9 bases, with 9 bases remaining between them. The CDR3 is made up of 12 amino acids. CDR1 is LNHDA, CDR2 SQIVND, per germline (reference sequence). Methods used by the authors: Reference gene primer amplification in the assay estimated nucleated cell counts. Assay: immunoSEQ multiplex PCR; the TCRdb copy retains only in-frame clones and omits some. Clone size and the V and J calls come from that table; the DNA yielded D and trimming. Of over 350,000 clones listed, 75% to 90% were seen once; the top ten hold around 1.4%. The sample taken for sequencing was peripheral blood. The source of this sequence is a woman in her 30s with active or convalescent COVID-19. The chain carries TRBV19 and TRBJ1-6; D remains unclear. CDR3 sequence (DNA): TGTGCCAGTAGGTCCGGGGTTTCACCCCTCCACTTT. Translating it yields CASRSGVSPLHF.